This T cell receptor (beta chain) originates from a study of T cell repertoires in cytomegalovirus infection. Remarks on this clonotype: The antigen is undetermined.

TCRdb reprocessed the reads via MiXCR and lists one record per CDR3 protein. The repertoire holds 650,000 to 900,000 distinct CDR3 sequences, over 25% seen once, with around 12% in the top ten. V lost 5 bases and J 3 bases, leaving 16 bases between the germline ends. Germline V gives CDR1 SGHVS, CDR2 FNYEAQ. This CDR3 has 15 residues. Specimen: cultured CD8+ T cells from PBMCs, collected from culture after CMV antigen stimulation. The sequence was obtained from a human donor in good health (CMV status not recorded). Some clones in this sample may be carry-over from other donors' samples. This chain connects TRBV7-6 to TRBJ1-1; D is ambiguous. CDR3 nucleotide sequence: TGTGCCAGCAGCCCCCCCAAACGCGGGTACACTGAAGCTTTCTTT. Translation gives CASSPPKRGYTEAFF.